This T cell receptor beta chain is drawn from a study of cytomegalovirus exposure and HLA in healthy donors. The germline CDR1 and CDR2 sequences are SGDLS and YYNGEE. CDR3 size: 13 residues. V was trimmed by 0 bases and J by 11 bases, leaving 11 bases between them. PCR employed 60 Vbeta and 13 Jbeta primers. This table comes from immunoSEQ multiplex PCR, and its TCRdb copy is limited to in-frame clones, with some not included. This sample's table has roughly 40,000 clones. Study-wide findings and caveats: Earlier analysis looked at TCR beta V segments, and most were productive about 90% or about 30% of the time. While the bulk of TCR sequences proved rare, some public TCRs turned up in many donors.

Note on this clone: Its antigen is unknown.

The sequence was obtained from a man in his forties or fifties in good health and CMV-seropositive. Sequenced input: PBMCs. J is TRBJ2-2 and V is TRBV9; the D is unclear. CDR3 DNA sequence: TGTGCCAGCAGCGTAGCTGCGGCCGCAGAGCTGTTTTTT. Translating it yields CASSVAAAAELFF.